This TCR beta chain was observed in a study of beta chain features in type 1 diabetes. In the study overall: The study examined about 100 million sorted cells across all samples.

Only a few counts were recorded for this clone. Since all of the isolated RNA was reverse transcribed, expressed TCRB transcripts were what got sequenced. The average read count of naive, central memory and regulatory T cell samples was approximately 3.5 million. Libraries were prepared by immunoSEQ multiplex PCR; TCRdb keeps only in-frame clonotypes and omits some of them. Among 150,000 to 200,000 clones, about 9.8% were seen once, and the ten largest hold 2% to 3%. Input material: central memory CD4+ T cells from blood. The clonotype originates from a young woman in good health.

The CDR3 sequence: CASTGLKNTDTQYF. For the CDR3, the DNA is TGTGCCAGCACCGGACTCAAGAACACAGATACGCAGTATTTT. The chain recombines TRBV2 with TRBJ2-3; perhaps TRBD2 as D (5 bases). Trimming removed 7 bases from V and 2 bases from J, with 13 bases in between. The CDR3 sequence is 14 residues long. The V gene's germline CDR1 is SNHLY and CDR2 FYNNEI.